This T cell receptor (beta chain) was profiled in a study of tumor-infiltrating lymphocytes in glioblastoma multiforme. Study-wide points: Unequal TCR RNA per T cell might skew measured clone sizes.

TCRB libraries came from RNA via three nested multiplex PCR rounds. TCRdb called the multiplex PCR reads again in MiXCR, with one record for every CDR3 protein. The profile shows 25,000 to 40,000 distinct CDR3 sequences, roughly two thirds of them singletons. Germline V gives CDR1 MNHEY, CDR2 SVGAGI. V was clipped by 4 bases and J by 2 bases; unmatched bases: 20. The CDR3 is 19 residues long. This clonotype was seen just once. Its antigen remains unidentified. The sequenced sample was brain tumor tissue. The receptor comes from a male donor with glioblastoma. V and J are TRBV6-5 and TRBJ2-7; 7 nucleotides match TRBD2. This chain's CDR3 is CASSSSTSLGGKGPYEQYF. The CDR3 region has the DNA TGTGCCAGCAGTTCCTCGACCTCCCTGGGGGGGAAGGGTCCCTACGAGCAGTACTTC.